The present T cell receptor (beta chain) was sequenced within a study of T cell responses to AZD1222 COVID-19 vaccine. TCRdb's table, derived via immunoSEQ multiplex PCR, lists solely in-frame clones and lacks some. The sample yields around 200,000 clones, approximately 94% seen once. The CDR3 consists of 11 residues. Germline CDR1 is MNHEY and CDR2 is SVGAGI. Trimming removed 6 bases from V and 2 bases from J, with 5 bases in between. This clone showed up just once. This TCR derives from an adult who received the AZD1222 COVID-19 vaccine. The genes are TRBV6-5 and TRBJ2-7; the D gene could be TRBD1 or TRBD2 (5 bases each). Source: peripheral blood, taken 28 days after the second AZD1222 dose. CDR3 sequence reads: CASRGAYEQYF. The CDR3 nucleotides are TGTGCCAGCAGGGGGGCCTACGAGCAGTACTTC.